Listed below are T cell receptor beta chains from one sample, sequenced in a study of CD8 T cells in ankylosing spondylitis. TCRdb re-called the 5' RACE reads with MiXCR, one entry per CDR3 protein. The repertoire has some 270,000 distinct CDR3 sequences, roughly 18% of them found once; the top ten carry around 32%. The specimen sequenced was blood, either unsorted or a sorted T cell fraction (not recorded which). Receptor source: a male donor with ankylosing spondylitis or in good health (not recorded which). CDR3s include the opening cysteine and the closing phenylalanine or tryptophan. D genes are given only for firm matches. Some rows have no size entry. The others give once, few or many, or a class for an expanded clone.

J gene | clone size | D gene | V gene | CDR3 protein | CDR3 DNA
TRBJ2-1 | many | . | TRBV12-3/TRBV12-4 | CASSSQGGEQFF | TGTGCCAGCAGTTCTCAGGGTGGTGAGCAGTTCTTC
TRBJ2-1 | . | . | TRBV27 | CASSSSTGPEQFF | TGTGCCAGCAGTTCCTCGACCGGCCCAGAGCAGTTCTTC
TRBJ2-1 | . | . | TRBV12-3/TRBV12-4 | CASRESYGDEQFF | TGTGCCAGCAGAGAGTCCTATGGCGATGAGCAGTTCTTC
TRBJ2-5 | . | . | TRBV11-2 | CASSPTGGETQYF | TGTGCCAGCAGTCCAACCGGGGGAGAGACCCAGTACTTC
TRBJ2-3 | . | . | TRBV12-3/TRBV12-4 | CASSWDGEAPDTQYF | TGTGCCAGCAGCTGGGACGGTGAAGCACCAGATACGCAGTATTTT
TRBJ2-3 | few | TRBD2 | TRBV5-6 | CASSGLAGVSDTQYF | TGTGCCAGCAGCGGACTAGCGGGAGTTTCAGATACGCAGTATTTT
TRBJ2-7 | many | TRBD2 | TRBV28 | CASTTSGRFGSYEQYF | TGTGCCAGCACTACTAGCGGGAGGTTCGGAAGCTACGAGCAGTACTTC
TRBJ1-1 | few | . | TRBV20-1 | CSALDTLNTEAFF | TGCAGTGCCTTGGACACCCTGAACACTGAAGCTTTCTTT
TRBJ2-7 | many | TRBD2 | TRBV7-6 | CASSFAASGDYEQYF | TGTGCCAGCAGCTTCGCGGCTAGCGGGGACTACGAGCAGTACTTC
TRBJ2-7 | many | TRBD2 | TRBV7-8 | CASSSDSGLAFYEQYF | TGTGCCAGCAGCTCCGATTCGGGACTAGCCTTCTACGAGCAGTACTTC
TRBJ2-5 | . | . | TRBV5-1 | CASSLGVPSGVTQYF | TGCGCCAGCAGCCTCGGTGTTCCCTCGGGGGTGACCCAGTACTTC
TRBJ2-5 | many | . | TRBV7-9 | CASSSIRGFDQETQYF | TGTGCCAGCAGCTCCATCAGGGGCTTCGACCAAGAGACCCAGTACTTC
TRBJ2-7 | few | TRBD1 | TRBV4-1 | CASTGTGGGEQYF | TGCGCCAGCACCGGGACAGGGGGCGGTGAGCAGTACTTC
TRBJ2-7 | . | TRBD2 | TRBV7-9 | CASSFTSGRPYEQYF | TGTGCCAGCAGCTTTACTAGCGGGAGGCCCTACGAGCAGTACTTC
TRBJ2-3 | few | . | TRBV20-1 | CSAREEQSSADTQYF | TGCAGTGCTAGAGAAGAACAGTCCTCAGCAGATACGCAGTATTTT
TRBJ1-2 | . | . | TRBV6-6 | CASSYSPGGGYTF | TGTGCCAGCAGTTACTCGCCGGGAGGAGGCTACACCTTC
TRBJ1-5 | few | . | TRBV20-1 | CSARDPRAEHQPQHF | TGCAGTGCTAGAGATCCTCGCGCGGAGCATCAGCCCCAGCATTTT
TRBJ2-3 | once | . | TRBV11-2 | CASSLVGLAYTQYF | TGTGCCAGCAGCTTAGTGGGTTTGGCATATACGCAGTATTTT
TRBJ2-1 | . | . | TRBV4-1 | CASSQDAGRILGAYNEQFF | TGCGCCAGCAGCCAAGATGCGGGAAGGATCTTGGGGGCTTACAATGAGCAGTTCTTC
TRBJ2-7 | many | . | TRBV10-2 | CASTDRSSYEQYF | TGCGCCAGCACAGACAGAAGCTCCTACGAGCAGTACTTC
TRBJ2-3 | many | . | TRBV7-9 | CASSLNTGTDTQYF | TGTGCCAGCAGCTTAAATACAGGCACAGATACGCAGTATTTT
TRBJ2-7 | . | . | TRBV29-1 | CSVEDQGTPFEQYF | TGCAGCGTTGAAGATCAAGGGACACCCTTCGAGCAGTACTTC
TRBJ2-7 | . | . | TRBV29-1 | CSVERLGSPYEQYF | TGCAGCGTTGAAAGGCTCGGGAGCCCCTACGAGCAGTACTTC
TRBJ1-5 | few | . | TRBV27 | CASSLLANQPQHF | TGTGCCAGCAGTTTACTCGCCAATCAGCCCCAGCATTTT
TRBJ2-5 | . | . | TRBV4-1 | CASSQDFSGWETQYF | TGCGCCAGCAGCCAAGATTTTTCAGGGTGGGAGACCCAGTACTTC
TRBJ1-1 | few | TRBD1 | TRBV20-1 | CSQSGGLFDTEAFF | TGCAGCCAGTCAGGGGGTTTGTTTGACACTGAAGCTTTCTTT
TRBJ2-7 | . | . | TRBV20-1 | CSAREESQFDEQYF | TGCAGTGCTAGAGAGGAAAGCCAGTTTGACGAGCAGTACTTC
TRBJ1-1 | few | . | TRBV9 | CASSVEDSMNTEAFF | TGTGCCAGCAGCGTAGAGGACAGCATGAACACTGAAGCTTTCTTT